The 21 T cell receptor beta chains below come from one sample, sequenced in a study of blood T cell repertoires in COVID-19. Generated by immunoSEQ multiplex PCR, the TCRdb table keeps only in-frame clones and is missing some. The sample shows about 74,000 clones, just over 85% of them seen only once. The sequenced sample was peripheral blood. The source is a woman at least 80 years old with active or convalescent COVID-19.

This chain connects TRBV5-1 to TRBJ1-4, with 11 nucleotides matching TRBD1. Unmatched junction bases numbered 9, after V lost 7 bases and J lost 7 bases. The V gene's germline CDR1 is SGHRS and CDR2 YFSETQ. The CDR3 contains 15 residues. CDR3 in amino acids: CASSPPGQGGEKLFF. Here the CDR3 DNA reads TGCGCCAGCTCCCCCCCGGGACAGGGGGGTGAAAAACTGTTTTTT.

The chain carries TRBV9 and TRBJ1-6; D might be TRBD1 (6 bases). The ends were cut back, 0 bases at V and 8 bases at J, with 18 bases in the middle. This CDR3 has 17 amino acids. In germline, CDR1 is SGDLS, CDR2 YYNGEE. The CDR3 loop is CASSVAQGGGRHSPLHF. CDR3 DNA: TGTGCCAGCAGCGTAGCCCAAGGGGGGGGAAGGCATTCACCCCTCCACTTT.

CDR3 protein: CASSPSAANYGYTF. CDR3 nucleotide sequence: TGCGCCAGCAGCCCCTCGGCAGCGAACTATGGCTACACCTTC. This chain uses TRBV4-1 with TRBJ1-2; D gene uncertain. From germline, CDR1 is MGHRA and CDR2 YSYEKL. Trimming removed 4 bases at V and 2 bases at J, with 11 bases between. The CDR3 sequence is 14 residues long.

This chain uses TRBV12-5 with TRBJ2-7, with a tentative D call TRBD1 (5 bases). The CDR3 consists of 13 residues. The ends were cut back, 6 bases at V and 7 bases at J, with 16 bases in the middle. Per germline, CDR1 LGHNT and CDR2 FRNRAP. The CDR3 sequence is CASGNPRVGEQYF. In DNA, the CDR3 is TGTGCTAGTGGCAACCCCAGGGTTGGGGAGCAGTACTTC.

The table lists this clone with a few counts. The chain combines TRBV5-4 with TRBJ2-3; TRBD1 is a possible D gene (6 bases). Germline-derived CDR1 and CDR2 are SGHNT and YYREEE (reference sequence). Deletions cut 2 bases from V and 4 bases from J, with 8 bases between. The CDR3 runs to 13 residues. This chain's CDR3 is CASSFTGSDTQYF. As DNA, the CDR3 is TGTGCCAGCAGCTTTACAGGGTCAGATACGCAGTATTTT.

The CDR3 DNA reads TGTGCCAGTAGTATCTTCGGGACAGTAAATCAGCCCCAGCATTTT. Translated, it gives CASSIFGTVNQPQHF. The rearrangement joins TRBV19 to TRBJ1-5; 7 nucleotides match TRBD1. CDR1 LNHDA and CDR2 SQIVND come from the germline V gene (reference sequence). This CDR3 contains 15 residues. The trim removed 3 bases at V and 4 bases at J, leaving 6 bases unmatched.

In this sample, this clone turned up a few times. The chain employs TRBV7-9 and TRBJ1-2, with 7 bases aligning to TRBD1. V lost 5 bases and J lost 5; bases outside the gene matches: 14. The germline V gene has CDR1 SEHNR and CDR2 FQNEAQ (reference sequence). This CDR3 comprises 16 residues. The chain's CDR3 is CASSPGTAPWGYGYTF. As DNA, the CDR3 is TGTGCCAGCAGCCCAGGGACAGCCCCCTGGGGATATGGCTACACCTTC.

The chain has TRBV24-1 and TRBJ2-1; D might be TRBD1 (6 bases). Trimming removed 2 bases from V and 7 bases from J, with 14 bases in between. The CDR3 runs 15 residues. In germline, CDR1 is KGHDR, CDR2 SFDVKD. The CDR3: CATSDSQGQWNEQFF. The DNA for the CDR3 is TGTGCCACCAGTGATTCGCAGGGGCAGTGGAATGAGCAGTTCTTC.

V and J are TRBV2 and TRBJ1-6; 8 bases are shared with TRBD1. Looked up from germline, CDR1 is SNHLY and CDR2 is FYNNEI. The trim removed 5 bases at V and 9 bases at J, leaving 12 bases unmatched. The CDR3 has 16 amino acids. The CDR3 DNA reads TGTGCCAGCAGTTTTCTACAGGGGGAGAGTGGTTCACCCCTCCACTTT. Its translation is CASSFLQGESGSPLHF.

The rearrangement joins TRBV7-2 to TRBJ1-5, with 8 bases matching TRBD1. This CDR3 region has 14 residues. Unmatched junction bases numbered 7, after V lost 6 bases and J lost 6 bases. Germline V gene data show CDR1 as SGHTA and CDR2 as FQGNSA. The CDR3 nucleotides read TGTGCCAGCAGTTTCGACAGGGGAGGTCAGCCCCAGCATTTT. Protein product: CASSFDRGGQPQHF. Using reference TRBV7-2 and TRBJ1-5 for the parts outside the CDR3, the full variable domain is GAGVSQSPSNKVTEKGKDVELRCDPISGHTALYWYRQSLGQGLEFLIYFQGNSAPDKSGLPSDRFSAERTGGSVSTLTIQRTQQEDSAVYLCASSFDRGGQPQHFGDGTRLSIL.

V usage is TRBV19 and J usage is TRBJ2-7; D possibly corresponds to TRBD1 (9 bases). Germline CDR1 is LNHDA and CDR2 is SQIVND (reference sequence). The CDR3 sequence is 17 residues long. V was shortened by 7 bases and J by 5 bases, with 27 bases between the two germline ends. In nucleotides, the CDR3 is TGTGCCAGTACGGGGGGGGACAGGGCCATCCTTCGTGACGAGCAGTACTTC. It specifies CASTGGDRAILRDEQYF.

The CDR3 sequence is CASSPRTGKPPLHF. The CDR3 nucleotides read TGTGCCAGCAGTCCCCGGACAGGGAAGCCACCCCTCCACTTT. The chain has TRBV27 and TRBJ1-6; TRBD1 matches 8 bases. The CDR3 sequence is 14 residues long. CDR1 is MNHEY and CDR2 is SMNVEV in the germline V gene (reference sequence). V lost 5 bases, J lost 11 bases, and 8 bases stayed unmatched.

The chain has TRBV14 and TRBJ1-4, with D possibly TRBD1 on 5 matching bases. The CDR3 extends over 18 amino acids. Trimming took off 3 bases at V and 0 bases at J, with 17 bases between the two ends. The germline CDR1 and CDR2 sequences are SGHDN and FVKESK. CDR3 protein: CASSHRQFGSATNEKLFF. The CDR3 nucleotides are TGTGCCAGCAGCCACCGACAGTTCGGGTCTGCAACTAATGAAAAACTGTTTTTT.

This rearrangement joins TRBV18 to TRBJ2-5; D is possibly TRBD1 (6 bases). Germline CDR1 and CDR2: KGHSH and LQKENI. The CDR3 is 13 residues long. V lost 4 bases to trimming and J lost 2 bases, with 8 bases between them. CDR3 in amino acids: CASSLGQQETQYF. For the CDR3, the DNA is TGTGCCAGCTCACTCGGACAGCAAGAGACCCAGTACTTC.

The V call is TRBV5-6, the J call TRBJ2-1, with a weak D call TRBD2 (6 bases). CDR1 is SGHDT, CDR2 YYEEEE, per germline. V was pared by 3 bases and J by 6 bases, with 19 bases between. The CDR3 has 16 amino acids. The CDR3 protein is CASSYMISREFNEQFF. As DNA, the CDR3 is TGTGCCAGCAGCTACATGATCTCTCGGGAGTTCAATGAGCAGTTCTTC.

The chain uses TRBV28 and TRBJ2-3; 9 bases match TRBD1. The CDR3 contains 15 residues. V shed 5 bases, J shed 3 bases, and the junction held 6 bases outside the gene matches. CDR1 and CDR2 from the germline V gene are MDHEN and SYDVKM. CDR3 bases: TGTGCCAGCAGTCCGTCGGGACAGGGTACAGATACGCAGTATTTT. Translation: CASSPSGQGTDTQYF.

The rearrangement links TRBV7-8 to TRBJ1-5; no clear D gene. V lost 0 bases, J lost 0 bases, and 6 bases lay in between. Germline V gene sequence: CDR1 SGHVS, CDR2 FQNEAQ. The CDR3 sequence is 15 residues long. For the CDR3, the DNA is TGTGCCAGCAGCTTAGCCCACGGTAGCAATCAGCCCCAGCATTTT. Amino acid sequence: CASSLAHGSNQPQHF.

With respect to this clone: The germline gene is not matched at one end of the junction; a read error may be the cause. The chain recombines TRBV10-3 with TRBJ2-7; 10 bases line up with TRBD1. Germline V CDR1 and CDR2: ENHRY, SYGVKD. This CDR3 comprises 12 residues. The CDR3 reads CAVRQGALEQYF. The CDR3 region has the DNA TGTGCCGTCAGACAGGGGGCGCTTGAGCAGTACTTC.

This chain links TRBV19 with TRBJ1-1, with a tentative D call TRBD1 (6 bases). Germline CDR1 and CDR2: LNHDA and SQIVND (reference sequence). The V end was cut by 0 bases, the J end by 7 bases, with 9 bases between. The CDR3 sequence is 13 residues long. CDR3 DNA sequence: TGTGCCAGTAGTATAGACCCGGACAGTGAAGCTTTCTTT. Translated, it gives CASSIDPDSEAFF.

This sequence joins TRBV19 and TRBJ1-6; 7 positions agree with TRBD1. Germline-derived CDR1 and CDR2 are LNHDA and SQIVND (reference sequence). This CDR3 comprises 13 residues. Trimming removed 3 bases from V and 17 bases from J; junction bases left unmatched: 10. CDR3 bases: TGTGCCAGTAGTATTCCCGGGACAGCGCCCTTCCACTTT. Protein product: CASSIPGTAPFHF.

A single count supports this clone. The rearrangement links TRBV7-2 to TRBJ2-1, with 8 positions matching TRBD1. Germline V gene lookup returns CDR1 SGHTA and CDR2 FQGNSA. This CDR3 contains 17 residues. The V gene end was trimmed by 3 bases and the J gene end by 5 bases; junction bases not matched to a gene: 12. DNA for the CDR3: TGTGCCAGCAGCTTTTTTAGGGGACAGGCGGCCGACAATGAGCAGTTCTTC. The encoded protein is CASSFFRGQAADNEQFF.